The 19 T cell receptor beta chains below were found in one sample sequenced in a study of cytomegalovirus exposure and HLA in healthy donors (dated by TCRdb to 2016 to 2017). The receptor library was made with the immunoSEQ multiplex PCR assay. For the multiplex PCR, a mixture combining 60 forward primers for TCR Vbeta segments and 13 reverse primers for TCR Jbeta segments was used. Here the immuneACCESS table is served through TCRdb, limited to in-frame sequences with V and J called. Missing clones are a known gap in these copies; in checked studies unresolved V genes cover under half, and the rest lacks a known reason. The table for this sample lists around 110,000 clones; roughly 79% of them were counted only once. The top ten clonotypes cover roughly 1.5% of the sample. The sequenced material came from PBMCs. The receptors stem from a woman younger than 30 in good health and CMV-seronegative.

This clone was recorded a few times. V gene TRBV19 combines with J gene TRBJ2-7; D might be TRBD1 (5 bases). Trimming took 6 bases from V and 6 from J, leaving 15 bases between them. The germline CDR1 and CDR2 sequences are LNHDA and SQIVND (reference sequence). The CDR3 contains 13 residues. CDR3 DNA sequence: TGTGCCAGTAGCATCACAGGTCTCCGCGAGCAGTACTTC. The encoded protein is CASSITGLREQYF.

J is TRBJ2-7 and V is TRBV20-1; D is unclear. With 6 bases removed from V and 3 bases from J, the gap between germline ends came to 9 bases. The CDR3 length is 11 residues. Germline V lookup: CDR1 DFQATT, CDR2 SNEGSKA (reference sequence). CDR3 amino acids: CSATENYEQYF. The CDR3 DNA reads TGCAGTGCGACGGAGAACTACGAGCAGTACTTC.

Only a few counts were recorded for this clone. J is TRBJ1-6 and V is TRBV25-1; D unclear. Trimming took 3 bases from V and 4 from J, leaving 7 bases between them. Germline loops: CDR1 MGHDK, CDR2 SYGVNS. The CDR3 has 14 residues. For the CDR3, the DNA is TGTGCCAGCAGTGATGCACAGTATAATTCACCCCTCCACTTT. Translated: CASSDAQYNSPLHF.

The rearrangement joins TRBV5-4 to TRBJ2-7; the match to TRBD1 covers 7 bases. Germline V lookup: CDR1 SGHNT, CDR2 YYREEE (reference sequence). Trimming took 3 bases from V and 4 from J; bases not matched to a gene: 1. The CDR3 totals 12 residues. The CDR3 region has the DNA TGTGCCAGCAGCTCGGGACAGTACGAGCAGTACTTC. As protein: CASSSGQYEQYF. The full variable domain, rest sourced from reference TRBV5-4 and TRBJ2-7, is ETGVTQSPTHLIKTRGQQVTLRCSSQSGHNTVSWYQQALGQGPQFIFQYYREEENGRGNFPPRFSGLQFPNYSSELNVNALELDDSALYLCASSSGQYEQYFGPGTRLTVT.

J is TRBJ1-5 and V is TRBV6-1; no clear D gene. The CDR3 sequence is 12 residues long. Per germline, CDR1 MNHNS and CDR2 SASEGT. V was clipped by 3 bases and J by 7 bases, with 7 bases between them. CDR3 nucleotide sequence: TGTGCCAGCAGTGAGCTACGGCAGCCCCAGCATTTT. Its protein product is CASSELRQPQHF.

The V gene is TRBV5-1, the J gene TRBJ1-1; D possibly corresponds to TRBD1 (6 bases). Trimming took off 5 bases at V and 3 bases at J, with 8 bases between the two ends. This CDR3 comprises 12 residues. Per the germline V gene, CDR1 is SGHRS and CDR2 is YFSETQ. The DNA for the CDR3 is TGCGCCAGCAGACAGGGATACACTGAAGCTTTCTTT. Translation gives CASRQGYTEAFF.

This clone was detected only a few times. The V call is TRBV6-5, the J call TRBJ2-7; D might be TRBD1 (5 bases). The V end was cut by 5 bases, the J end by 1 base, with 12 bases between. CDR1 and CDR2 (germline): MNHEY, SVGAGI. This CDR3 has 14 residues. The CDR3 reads CASSRTDSSYEQYF. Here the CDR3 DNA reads TGTGCCAGCAGTCGGACCGACAGTTCCTACGAGCAGTACTTC.

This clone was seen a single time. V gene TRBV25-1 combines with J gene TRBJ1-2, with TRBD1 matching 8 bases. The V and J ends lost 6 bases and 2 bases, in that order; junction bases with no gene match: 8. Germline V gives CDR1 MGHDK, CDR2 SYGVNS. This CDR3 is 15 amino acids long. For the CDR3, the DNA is TGTGCCAGCAGCGAGGGAGGGACAGGAAACTATGGCTACACCTTC. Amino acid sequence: CASSEGGTGNYGYTF.

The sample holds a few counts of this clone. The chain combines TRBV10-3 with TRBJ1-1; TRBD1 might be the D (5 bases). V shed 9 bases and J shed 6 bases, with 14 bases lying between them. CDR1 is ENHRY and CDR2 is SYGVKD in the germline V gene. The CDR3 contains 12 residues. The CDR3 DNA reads TGTGCCATTTCTATCAAGGGGTCTGAAGCTTTCTTT. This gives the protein CAISIKGSEAFF.

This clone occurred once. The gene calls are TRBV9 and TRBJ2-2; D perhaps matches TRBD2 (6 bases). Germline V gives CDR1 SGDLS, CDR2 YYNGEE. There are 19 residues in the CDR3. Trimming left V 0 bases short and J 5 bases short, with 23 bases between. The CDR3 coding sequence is TGTGCCAGCAGCGTAGTAGCCCCATTACGGGGGAGCTTGACCGGGGAGCTGTTTTTT. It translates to CASSVVAPLRGSLTGELFF.

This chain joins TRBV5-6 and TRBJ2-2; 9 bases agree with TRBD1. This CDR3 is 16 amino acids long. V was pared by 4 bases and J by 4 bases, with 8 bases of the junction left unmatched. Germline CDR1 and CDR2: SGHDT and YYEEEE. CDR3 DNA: TGTGCCAGCAGCCCGGTACAGGGGGCCGGCACCGGGGAGCTGTTTTTT. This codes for CASSPVQGAGTGELFF.

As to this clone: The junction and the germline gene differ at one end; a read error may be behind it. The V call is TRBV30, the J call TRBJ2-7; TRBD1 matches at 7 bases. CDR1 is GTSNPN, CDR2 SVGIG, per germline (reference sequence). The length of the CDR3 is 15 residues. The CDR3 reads CAWRKTGTVSYEHHF. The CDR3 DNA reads TGTGCCTGGAGGAAAACCGGGACAGTCTCCTACGAGCACCACTTC.

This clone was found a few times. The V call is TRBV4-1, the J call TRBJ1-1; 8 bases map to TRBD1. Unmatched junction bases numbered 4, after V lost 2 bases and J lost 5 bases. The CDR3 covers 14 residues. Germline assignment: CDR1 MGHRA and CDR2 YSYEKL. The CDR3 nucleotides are TGCGCCAGCAGCCAAACAGGGGGTAGGACTGAAGCTTTCTTT. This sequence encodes CASSQTGGRTEAFF.

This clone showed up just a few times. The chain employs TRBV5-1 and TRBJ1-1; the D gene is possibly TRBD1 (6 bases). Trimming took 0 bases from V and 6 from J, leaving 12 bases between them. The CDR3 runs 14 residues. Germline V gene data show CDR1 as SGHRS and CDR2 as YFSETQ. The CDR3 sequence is CASSLGTGTPEAFF. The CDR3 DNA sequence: TGCGCCAGCAGCTTGGGAACAGGGACCCCTGAAGCTTTCTTT. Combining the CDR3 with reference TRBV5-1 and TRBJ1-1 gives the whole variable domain KAGVTQTPRYLIKTRGQQVTLSCSPISGHRSVSWYQQTPGQGLQFLFEYFSETQRNKGNFPGRFSGRQFSNSRSEMNVSTLELGDSALYLCASSLGTGTPEAFFGQGTRLTVV.

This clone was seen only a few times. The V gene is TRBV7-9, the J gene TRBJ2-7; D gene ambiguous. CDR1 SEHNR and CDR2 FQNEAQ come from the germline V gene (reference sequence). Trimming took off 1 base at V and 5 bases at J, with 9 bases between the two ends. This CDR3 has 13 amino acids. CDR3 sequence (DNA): TGTGCCAGCAGCTTAGGATCGCGTGACGAGCAGTACTTC. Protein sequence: CASSLGSRDEQYF.

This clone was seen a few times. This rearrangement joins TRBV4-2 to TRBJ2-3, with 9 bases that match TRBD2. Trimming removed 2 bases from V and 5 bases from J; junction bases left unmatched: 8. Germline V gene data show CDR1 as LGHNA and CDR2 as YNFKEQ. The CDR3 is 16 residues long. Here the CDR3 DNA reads TGTGCCAGCAGCCAATGGACTAGCGAGAGGATAGATACGCAGTATTTT. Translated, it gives CASSQWTSERIDTQYF.

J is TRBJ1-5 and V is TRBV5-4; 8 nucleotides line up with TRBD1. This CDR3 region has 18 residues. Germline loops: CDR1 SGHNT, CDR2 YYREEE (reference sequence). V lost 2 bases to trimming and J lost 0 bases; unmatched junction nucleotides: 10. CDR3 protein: CASSFGAGGFNSNQPQHF. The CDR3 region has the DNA TGTGCCAGCAGCTTTGGGGCAGGGGGCTTTAATAGCAATCAGCCCCAGCATTTT.

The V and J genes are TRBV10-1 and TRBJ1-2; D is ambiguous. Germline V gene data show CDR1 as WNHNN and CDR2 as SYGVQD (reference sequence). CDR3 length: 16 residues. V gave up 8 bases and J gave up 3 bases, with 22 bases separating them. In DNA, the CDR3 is TGCGCCAGCGGATCAATCTACCCGACACATCACTATGGCTACACCTTC. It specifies CASGSIYPTHHYGYTF.

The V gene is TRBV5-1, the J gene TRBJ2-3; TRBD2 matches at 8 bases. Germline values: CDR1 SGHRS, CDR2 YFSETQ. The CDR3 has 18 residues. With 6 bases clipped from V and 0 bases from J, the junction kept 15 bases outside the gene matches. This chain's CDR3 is CASTMGVAGRPSTDTQYF. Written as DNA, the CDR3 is TGCGCCAGCACCATGGGAGTAGCGGGGCGACCTAGCACAGATACGCAGTATTTT. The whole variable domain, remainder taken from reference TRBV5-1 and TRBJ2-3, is KAGVTQTPRYLIKTRGQQVTLSCSPISGHRSVSWYQQTPGQGLQFLFEYFSETQRNKGNFPGRFSGRQFSNSRSEMNVSTLELGDSALYLCASTMGVAGRPSTDTQYFGPGTRLTVL.